This TCR beta chain is drawn from a study of CD8 T cells in Susac syndrome. Whole-study results and caveats: It was acknowledged by the study that relatively few individuals were included in its TCR sequencing and HLA analysis.

The authors carried out high-throughput sequencing of TCR beta. They applied it to CD8+ and CD4+ T cells obtained from blood. Control patients had untreated stable or active relapsing-remitting multiple sclerosis by revised McDonald criteria. Random hexamers primed reverse transcription of about 0.5 to 1 ug RNA. Across 54 Vbeta and 13 Jbeta, immunoSEQ multiplex PCR amplified TCR beta CDR3. TCRdb fed the immunoSEQ multiplex PCR reads into MiXCR, producing one record per CDR3 protein. The top ten clones hold 0.075% to 0.095% of a sample with 150,000 to 200,000 distinct CDR3 sequences, 94% of them seen once. The CDR3 consists of 17 residues. V lost 2 bases to trimming and J lost 6 bases; unmatched junction nucleotides: 13. CDR1 is MGHRA, CDR2 YSYEKL, per germline. This clonotype was counted only a few times. Its antigen is undetermined.

The sequenced sample was CD4+ T cells from PBMCs. The chain is built from TRBV4-1 and TRBJ1-5; 7 bases match TRBD1. This receptor was taken from a human donor with multiple sclerosis. The CDR3 sequence: CASSQPTQGGKGQPQHF. The CDR3 DNA reads TGCGCCAGCAGCCAACCGACCCAGGGGGGTAAAGGTCAGCCCCAGCATTTT.